This entry lists 9 T cell receptor beta chains sequenced from one sample in a study of vaccination effects on CD4 cells after COVID-19 (dated by TCRdb to between 2021 and 2024). Libraries came from the immunoSEQ multiplex PCR assay. TCRdb re-hosts the immuneACCESS table, in-frame sequences only. Its copies lack some clones; in the studies checked, an unresolved V gene accounts for under half of them, and the cause for the rest is not known. The sample table holds over 45,000 clones, of which about 67% were seen once. In total, the top ten clones hold about 5% of the sample. The antigens these receptors bind are not known. After approximately 11 days of culture, CD4+ T cells were isolated with the EasySep CD4+ T cell isolation kit. The sequencing used CD4+ T cells from PBMCs cultured without peptide, collected before COVID-19 vaccination. These receptors were collected from a human donor who received a COVID-19 vaccine.

The sample holds a few counts of this clone. The chain has TRBV24-1 and TRBJ1-5; 8 bases are a match to TRBD1. CDR3 length equals 14 residues. Germline trimming cut 6 bases from V and 5 bases from J; bases unmatched to any gene: 5. The germline V gene encodes CDR1 KGHDR and CDR2 SFDVKD. CDR3 sequence reads: CATSNGQGHQPQHF. DNA of the CDR3: TGTGCCACCAGTAACGGACAGGGTCATCAGCCCCAGCATTTT.

CDR3 nucleotide sequence: TGTGCCAGCAGCCAAGTATCGGCAGCCACGAACACCGGGGAGCTGTTTTTT. Its protein is CASSQVSAATNTGELFF. The chain combines TRBV3-1 (or the pseudogene TRBV3-2) with TRBJ2-2; D unclear. V lost 1 base and J lost 0, with 12 bases in between. In germline, CDR1 is LGHDT, CDR2 YNNKEL (reference sequence). The CDR3 is 17 residues long.

This clone was counted a few times. The V call is TRBV5-1, the J call TRBJ1-1, with 7 nucleotides matching TRBD1. The length of the CDR3 is 16 residues. The V and J ends lost 3 bases and 1 base, in that order; junction bases with no gene match: 9. CDR1 and CDR2 (germline): SGHRS, YFSETQ. The CDR3 here is CASSSGTAERNTEAFF. The DNA of the CDR3 is TGCGCCAGCAGCTCCGGGACAGCCGAGAGGAACACTGAAGCTTTCTTT.

This clone was seen a few times. V is TRBV5-5 and J is TRBJ2-7; a possible D gene is TRBD1 (6 bases). CDR1 is SGHKS and CDR2 is YYEKEE in the germline V gene (reference sequence). V lost 4 bases, J lost 3 bases, and 8 bases lay in between. The CDR3 runs 12 residues. The CDR3 nucleotides read TGTGCCAGCAGCGTACAGGGCTACGAGCAGTACTTC. Translation gives CASSVQGYEQYF.

V gene TRBV10-3 combines with J gene TRBJ2-3; the D gene is possibly TRBD2 (6 bases). Trimming stripped 6 bases from V and 0 bases from J, with 13 bases between. Germline V CDR1 and CDR2: ENHRY, SYGVKD. There are 15 residues in the CDR3. This CDR3 is CAISPRDRSTDTQYF. The CDR3 coding sequence is TGTGCCATCAGCCCGCGGGACCGTAGCACAGATACGCAGTATTTT.

In regard to this clone: Likely a read error: the CDR3 ends without its conserved phenylalanine or tryptophan. Because the CDR3's place on the DNA is in doubt, the DNA is left out and the CDR3 is given as listed by TCRdb. The chain couples TRBV5-1 to TRBJ2-7. Germline CDR1 SGHRS, CDR2 YFSETQ. The CDR3 numbers 13 amino acids, ends counted. The CDR3 loop is CASSQSMADPSVM.

The rearrangement uses TRBV6-5 and TRBJ2-3, with D possibly matching TRBD1 (5 bases). This CDR3 contains 14 residues. Between the trimmed V and J ends, which lost 10 bases and 1 base, there was a span of 15 bases. The germline V gene encodes CDR1 MNHEY and CDR2 SVGAGI. The CDR3 nucleotides are TGTGCCACCTGGGATCAGGGTGGCACAGATACGCAGTATTTT. Protein sequence: CATWDQGGTDTQYF.

The chain employs TRBV28 and TRBJ2-2; D is possibly TRBD1 (5 bases). Trimming shortened V by 9 bases and J by 0 bases, and 11 bases separated the two germline ends. The CDR3 is made up of 14 amino acids. Germline CDR1 reads MDHEN; CDR2 reads SYDVKM. The CDR3 DNA reads TGTGCCAGTCTAGGGGCGGCGAACACCGGGGAGCTGTTTTTT. It specifies CASLGAANTGELFF.

This clone appeared once. The gene calls are TRBV10-3 and TRBJ2-3, with a tentative D call TRBD1 (7 bases). The CDR3 has 17 residues. The germline gives CDR1 ENHRY, CDR2 SYGVKD. The V end lost 10 bases, the J end lost 2 bases, and 25 bases lay between the germline ends. The CDR3 spells CATQGAGQTSLTDTQYF. The CDR3 nucleotides are TGTGCCACGCAAGGGGCGGGACAGACCTCCCTCACAGATACGCAGTATTTT.